The 7 T cell receptor beta chains listed next were all sequenced from one sample in a study of tumor-infiltrating lymphocytes in primary liver carcinoma. Co-extraction of both nucleic acids (RNA and DNA) used about 19-33 mg of unsorted bulk tissue. TCR beta cDNA was made from 500 ng total RNA with a constant-region primer. Libraries for TCR beta were built through three nested multiplex PCR rounds, which together made up a slightly modified ARM-PCR procedure. It was with TRBV1-TRBV30 forward primers and a C-beta reverse primer that the first two PCR rounds were run, at about 9 cycles each. TCRdb analysed the multiplex PCR reads with MiXCR anew, one entry per CDR3 protein. The data hold about 110,000 distinct CDR3 sequences, with roughly 69% observed a single time. Sequenced material: liver tumor tissue from sampling region 1. Subset defined: tumor region T1, superior pole. Receptors originate from a woman aged 60-70 years with primary liver carcinoma and hepatitis B virus infection.

In the case of this clonotype: A single base separates this from a much larger clone, so it may be a read error. The CDR3 spells CSSSQDSPTEAFF. CDR3 DNA sequence: TGCTCCAGCAGTCAGGACAGTCCCACTGAAGCTTTCTTT. The chain employs TRBV10-1 and TRBJ1-1; tentative D call: TRBD1 (6 bases). CDR1 is WNHNN, CDR2 SYGVQD, per germline (reference sequence). The CDR3 sequence is 13 residues long.

As concerns this clonotype: This could be a read error, since a much larger clone is one nucleotide away. V and J are TRBV7-8 and TRBJ1-5; a possible D gene is TRBD1 (5 bases). The germline V gene has CDR1 SGHVS and CDR2 FQNEAQ. The V and J ends lost 2 bases and 6 bases respectively, with 20 bases between them. This CDR3 is built from 17 residues. CDR3 sequence reads: CASSLSPGTTGGQPQHF. In DNA, the CDR3 is TGTGCCAGCAGCTTATCGCCCGGGACCACCGGCGGTCAGCCCCAGCATTTT.

To note about this clonotype: At one boundary the junction diverges from the germline segment, which might be a read error. This chain uses TRBV12-3 or TRBV12-4 with TRBJ1-1, with TRBD1 matching over 10 bases. This CDR3 is built from 18 residues. The CDR3 loop reads CAGRSGTGARMGGTEAFF. DNA of the CDR3: TGTGCCGGCAGATCAGGGACAGGGGCGAGGATGGGCGGCACTGAAGCATTCTTT.

This clonotype was detected many times. The rearrangement uses TRBV29-1 and TRBJ2-3; D perhaps matches TRBD2 (5 bases). The CDR3 consists of 11 residues. V shed 3 bases and J shed 6 bases, with 7 bases lying between them. CDR1 is SQVTM and CDR2 is ANQGSEA in the germline V gene. This chain's CDR3 is CSVERRDTQYF. As DNA, the CDR3 is TGCAGCGTTGAGCGGAGGGATACGCAGTATTTT.

The V call is TRBV11-3, the J call TRBJ2-1, with 8 bases lining up with TRBD2. The DNA end is a closer match to TRBJ2-7, so the J assignment may be wrong. The CDR3 totals 18 residues. Germline V gene sequence: CDR1 SGHNT, CDR2 YENEEA. DNA of the CDR3: TGTGCCAGCAGCTTAGAGGGGGCGGGAGGCCACAGCCCCTACGAGCAGTACTTC. It translates to CASSLEGAGGHSPYEQYF.

This clonotype came up once. The V and J genes are TRBV6-5 and TRBJ2-7; D gene ambiguous. The CDR3 runs 15 residues. Germline-derived CDR1 and CDR2 are MNHEY and SVGAGI. V shed 6 bases and J shed 5 bases, with 20 bases lying between them. The CDR3 nucleotides read TGTGCCAGCAGCCGCACGACGACACGTAGTCACGAGCAGTACTTC. It yields the protein CASSRTTTRSHEQYF.

This clonotype was picked up one time. The junction and the germline gene differ at one end; a read error may be behind it. CDR3: CAYSPRGSSNEQFF. CDR3 bases: TGTGCCTACAGTCCTCGGGGGTCCTCCAATGAGCAGTTCTTC. This chain connects TRBV12-3 or TRBV12-4 to TRBJ2-1; tentatively, D is TRBD2 (6 bases). The CDR3 runs 14 residues.